The rows below give T cell receptor beta chains drawn from one sample of a study of CD8+ T cells in alopecia areata. The table came from immunoSEQ multiplex PCR; TCRdb's copy has only in-frame clones and leaves some out. The profile covers under 250,000 clones, with around 50% appearing a single time and 4.9% taken by the ten largest. The sequencing input was CD8+ T cells sorted from blood. The receptors shown here come from a human donor in good health. Both conserved end residues are part of each CDR3. Each record gives: CDR3 protein, CDR3 DNA, D gene, clone size, J gene, V gene. A D gene is named only where the DNA matches it firmly. Where a row states a size, it is once, few, many or the class of an expanded clone; other rows omit it.

CASSEGTGGIQYF | TGTGCCAGCAGTGAAGGGACAGGGGGCATTCAGTACTTC | TRBD1 | NA | TRBJ2-4 | TRBV2
CASFGSTLSGYEQYF | TGTGCCAGCTTCGGCTCGACACTATCGGGCTACGAGCAGTACTTC | NA | NA | TRBJ2-7 | TRBV2
CASAVINGGGNTGELFF | TGTGCCAGCGCCGTAATAAATGGAGGGGGTAACACCGGGGAGCTGTTTTTT | NA | NA | TRBJ2-2 | TRBV5-6
CSARSETEAFF | TGCAGTGCTAGGTCCGAGACTGAAGCTTTCTTT | NA | NA | TRBJ1-1 | TRBV20-1
CASGPDPRWEKLFF | TGTGCTAGTGGTCCCGACCCCCGGTGGGAAAAACTGTTTTTT | NA | NA | TRBJ1-4 | TRBV12-5
CSVDLPGPSYEQYF | TGCAGCGTTGATCTACCCGGCCCCTCCTACGAGCAGTACTTC | NA | NA | TRBJ2-7 | TRBV29-1
CASSGDNGYTF | TGCGCCAGCAGCGGTGATAATGGCTACACCTTC | NA | NA | TRBJ1-2 | TRBV5-1
CASSESGFSYNEQFF | TGTGCCAGCAGTGAATCTGGGTTCTCCTACAATGAGCAGTTCTTC | NA | few | TRBJ2-1 | TRBV25-1
CASSQDPISGETQYF | TGCGCCAGCAGCCAAGATCCCATCTCGGGGGAGACCCAGTACTTC | NA | few | TRBJ2-5 | TRBV4-1
CASSQESLAPNLGYGYTF | TGCGCCAGCAGCCAAGAGAGTCTAGCACCGAACCTGGGCTATGGCTACACCTTC | NA | few | TRBJ1-2 | TRBV4-1
CASRGGYAEAFF | TGTGCCAGTCGGGGGGGGTACGCTGAAGCTTTCTTT | NA | NA | TRBJ1-1 | TRBV27
CASSFGTSGGSYEQYF | TGTGCCAGCAGCTTCGGGACTAGCGGGGGATCCTACGAGCAGTACTTC | TRBD2 | few | TRBJ2-7 | TRBV5-6
CSVALGMSETQYF | TGCAGCGTGGCACTAGGCATGTCAGAGACCCAGTACTTC | NA | NA | TRBJ2-5 | TRBV29-1
CASRDRDEQYF | TGTGCCAGCAGGGACAGAGACGAGCAGTACTTC | NA | once | TRBJ2-7 | TRBV6-5
CASSPGTDFYEQYF | TGCGCCAGCAGCCCCGGGACGGATTTCTACGAGCAGTACTTC | NA | once | TRBJ2-7 | TRBV4-1
CASSSGTGEVKTQYF | TGTGCCAGCAGTTCGGGGACAGGGGAGGTGAAGACCCAGTACTTC | TRBD1 | NA | TRBJ2-5 | TRBV28
CSVEDRTGTFLGYTF | TGCAGCGTTGAAGATCGGACAGGAACGTTCCTGGGCTACACCTTC | TRBD1 | NA | TRBJ1-2 | TRBV29-1
CASSPQGAGEDHGYTF | TGCGCCAGCAGCCCCCAAGGGGCAGGAGAGGACCATGGCTACACCTTC | NA | NA | TRBJ1-2 | TRBV4-1
CASLLPRDRVTDTQYF | TGCGCCAGCCTGCTCCCCCGGGACAGGGTCACAGATACGCAGTATTTT | TRBD1 | NA | TRBJ2-3 | TRBV5-1
CASSLTAHEQFF | TGTGCCAGCAGCTTAACGGCCCATGAGCAGTTCTTC | NA | few | TRBJ2-1 | TRBV7-2
CASSEIAGDTEAFF | TGTGCCAGCAGTGAAATCGCAGGGGACACTGAAGCTTTCTTT | NA | few | TRBJ1-1 | TRBV2
CASSHGDRGRMNNEQFF | TGCGCCAGCAGTCACGGAGACAGGGGTAGGATGAACAATGAGCAGTTCTTC | TRBD1 | NA | TRBJ2-1 | TRBV23-1
CAWEGGPEQYF | TGTGCCTGGGAAGGGGGGCCCGAGCAGTACTTC | NA | NA | TRBJ2-7 | TRBV30
CAWSVEPEAFF | TGTGCCTGGAGCGTCGAGCCTGAAGCTTTCTTT | NA | NA | TRBJ1-1 | TRBV30
CASSYRGQETQYF | TGTGCCAGCAGCTACAGGGGTCAAGAGACCCAGTACTTC | TRBD1 | once | TRBJ2-5 | TRBV7-9
CATLPTSGGWETQYF | TGTGCCACCCTCCCGACTAGCGGGGGCTGGGAGACCCAGTACTTC | TRBD2 | NA | TRBJ2-5 | TRBV2
CASSWTGGRQETQYF | TGCGCCAGCAGCTGGACAGGGGGTAGGCAAGAGACCCAGTACTTC | TRBD1 | NA | TRBJ2-5 | TRBV5-1
CASSVSGGGAEETQYF | TGTGCCAGCAGTGTTTCGGGCGGGGGGGCCGAAGAGACCCAGTACTTC | TRBD2 | NA | TRBJ2-5 | TRBV25-1
CASSLDLRANTEAFF | TGCGCCAGCAGCTTGGATCTGAGGGCCAACACTGAAGCTTTCTTT | NA | NA | TRBJ1-1 | TRBV5-1
CASSLVRTEYNEQFF | TGCGCCAGCAGCTTGGTGCGGACCGAGTACAATGAGCAGTTCTTC | NA | NA | TRBJ2-1 | TRBV5-1
CSVIRASGSTDTQYF | TGCAGCGTTATTAGGGCTAGCGGTAGCACAGATACGCAGTATTTT | TRBD2 | NA | TRBJ2-3 | TRBV29-1
CSARLGEQFF | TGCAGTGCTAGACTAGGTGAGCAGTTCTTC | NA | few | TRBJ2-1 | TRBV20-1
CSVDTETLYGYTF | TGCAGCGTTGACACAGAGACCCTCTATGGCTACACCTTC | NA | NA | TRBJ1-2 | TRBV29-1
CASSDREGTDTQYF | TGTGCCAGCAGTGACAGGGAGGGGACAGATACGCAGTATTTT | TRBD2 | once | TRBJ2-3 | TRBV2